This T cell receptor beta chain appears in the sequencing data of a study of early T cells in non-severe SARS-CoV-2 infection. Researchers attached unique molecular identifiers to individual cDNA molecules. Using its own MiXCR run on the 5' RACE reads, TCRdb lists one record per CDR3 protein. The sample carries nearly 60,000 distinct CDR3 sequences, 10% to 15% recorded once. V trimming: 2 bases; J trimming: 6 bases; junction bases outside the gene matches: 7. The CDR3 has 14 residues. CDR1 is MDHEN, CDR2 SYDVKM, per germline. The TCR originated in an adult who was a healthcare worker with PCR-confirmed SARS-CoV-2 infection or an uninfected control (not recorded which). The V gene is TRBV28, the J gene TRBJ2-7; 7 bases align to TRBD1. The sample consisted of whole blood. The CDR3 region is CASSLTGATPEQYF. CDR3 DNA sequence: TGTGCCAGCAGTTTAACAGGGGCTACCCCCGAGCAGTACTTC.